The rows below give T cell receptor beta chains drawn from one sample of a study of T cell changes during pregnancy in multiple sclerosis. Some clones are missing from TCRdb's copy, which holds only in-frame ones; the method was immunoSEQ multiplex PCR. The sample yields tens of thousands of clones, about nine tenths seen once. The source was CD4+ T cells from peripheral blood mononuclear cells, collected before pregnancy. Receptors were obtained from a female donor with multiple sclerosis, enrolled in a pregnancy study. CDR3s include the opening cysteine and the closing phenylalanine or tryptophan. The D gene is left open where the match is weak. Some rows have no size entry. The others give once, few or many, or a class for an expanded clone.

TRBD1,14,TRBJ2-1,TRBV6-5,NA,CASTTGTGYNEQFF,TGTGCCAGCACAACCGGGACAGGGTACAATGAGCAGTTCTTC
TRBD1,17,TRBJ1-5,TRBV15,once,CATSRGWGTGGGQPQHF,TGTGCCACCAGCAGGGGTTGGGGGACAGGGGGAGGACAGCCCCAGCATTTT
NA,16,TRBJ1-1,TRBV21-1,NA,CASSPRKDRGYTEAFF,TGCGCCAGCAGCCCCCGGAAGGACAGGGGCTACACTGAAGCTTTCTTT
NA,17,TRBJ1-2,TRBV27,NA,CASSPRINRVGNYGYTF,TGTGCCAGCAGTCCTCGAATCAACAGGGTTGGGAACTATGGCTACACCTTC
TRBD1,16,TRBJ1-4,TRBV29-1,NA,CSVAGQTGQGNEKLFF,TGCAGCGTTGCGGGACAGACAGGGCAGGGTAATGAAAAACTGTTTTTT
TRBD1,16,TRBJ1-4,TRBV7-2,NA,CASSLGQGLTNEKLFF,TGTGCCAGCAGCCTAGGACAGGGGCTAACTAATGAAAAACTGTTTTTT
TRBD2,17,TRBJ2-1,TRBV7-2,NA,CASSQIRTSGLYNEQFF,TGTGCCAGCAGCCAAATCCGGACTAGCGGTCTTTACAATGAGCAGTTCTTC
NA,14,TRBJ1-6,TRBV15,NA,CATSRDVGESPLHF,TGTGCCACCAGCAGAGATGTAGGGGAATCACCCCTCCACTTT
NA,14,TRBJ2-3,TRBV29-1,NA,CSASRGTSTDTQYF,TGCAGCGCAAGCAGGGGGACTAGCACAGATACGCAGTATTTT
TRBD1,15,TRBJ1-2,TRBV6-6,NA,CASSYPDRALYGYTF,TGTGCCAGCAGTTACCCGGACAGGGCCCTCTATGGCTACACCTTC
TRBD2,15,TRBJ2-1,TRBV5-1,NA,CASSPLAGEANEQFF,TGCGCCAGCAGCCCCCTAGCGGGGGAAGCTAATGAGCAGTTCTTC
NA,13,TRBJ2-3,TRBV29-1,few,CSVAARYTDTQYF,TGCAGCGTTGCTGCGCGGTACACAGATACGCAGTATTTT
NA,12,TRBJ2-1,TRBV28,NA,CASSSQGSEQFF,TGTGCCAGCAGTTCACAGGGAAGCGAGCAGTTCTTC
NA,13,TRBJ2-3,TRBV5-4,NA,CASSFAGPDTQYF,TGTGCCAGCAGCTTCGCGGGGCCAGATACGCAGTATTTT
TRBD2,15,TRBJ2-1,TRBV11-2,NA,CASSLVASGYNEQFF,TGTGCCAGCAGCTTAGTAGCTAGCGGGTACAATGAGCAGTTCTTC
NA,15,TRBJ1-5,TRBV7-2,NA,CASSFLTAPNQPQHF,TGTGCCAGCAGCTTTCTGACAGCCCCCAATCAGCCCCAGCATTTT
NA,11,TRBJ2-3,TRBV29-1,NA,CSVLRLDTQYF,TGCAGCGTCTTAAGACTAGATACGCAGTATTTT
TRBD1,14,TRBJ2-7,TRBV7-9,NA,CASSKTGSFYEQYF,TGTGCCAGCAGTAAGACAGGGAGTTTCTACGAGCAGTACTTC
TRBD1,17,TRBJ2-6,TRBV30,NA,CAWSAGQGSAGANVLTF,TGTGCCTGGAGTGCAGGACAGGGATCCGCTGGGGCCAACGTCCTGACTTTC
TRBD1,12,TRBJ1-1,TRBV7-2,NA,CASSYRGSEAFF,TGTGCCAGCAGCTACAGGGGTTCTGAAGCTTTCTTT
TRBD1,13,TRBJ2-7,TRBV11-1,NA,CASSQGQAYEQYF,TGTGCCAGCAGCCAGGGACAGGCGTACGAGCAGTACTTC
TRBD2,16,TRBJ2-7,TRBV11-2,NA,CASSVGLREFRYEQYF,TGTGCCAGCAGCGTAGGATTGCGGGAGTTCCGCTACGAGCAGTACTTC
NA,16,TRBJ2-1,TRBV7-3,NA,CASSFNSARSYNEQFF,TGTGCCAGCAGCTTTAATAGCGCACGATCCTACAATGAGCAGTTCTTC
TRBD1,18,TRBJ1-3,TRBV19,once,CASSLLPGQSPSGNTIYF,TGTGCCAGTAGTCTTCTCCCGGGACAGAGTCCCTCTGGAAACACCATATATTTT
TRBD1,13,TRBJ2-7,TRBV10-3,NA,CAISGDRGHEQYF,TGTGCCATCAGTGGAGACAGGGGGCACGAGCAGTACTTC
NA,17,TRBJ2-7,TRBV7-2,NA,CASYKGGGPLIFYEQYF,TGTGCCTCTTACAAAGGAGGGGGCCCTTTGATTTTCTACGAGCAGTACTTC
TRBD1,16,TRBJ2-5,TRBV5-1,NA,CASSLAGGRPQETQYF,TGCGCCAGCAGCTTGGCAGGGGGTCGCCCCCAAGAGACCCAGTACTTC
TRBD2,19,TRBJ2-1,TRBV27,NA,CASSLSPRASGRLNNEQFF,TGTGCCAGCAGTTTATCACCCCGGGCTAGCGGGAGGTTAAACAATGAGCAGTTCTTC
NA,14,TRBJ2-5,TRBV15,once,CATSSGRAGQTQYF,TGTGCCACCAGCAGCGGACGGGCGGGGCAGACCCAGTACTTC
NA,13,TRBJ1-2,TRBV6-5,few,CASSYSRQHGYTF,TGTGCCAGCAGTTACTCGAGACAGCATGGCTACACCTTC
TRBD1,14,TRBJ1-2,TRBV28,NA,CASSTPDREGGYTF,TGTGCCAGCAGTACCCCGGACAGGGAGGGAGGCTACACCTTC
TRBD1,16,TRBJ1-5,TRBV30,NA,CAWSHYRGPKNQPQHF,TGTGCCTGGAGCCACTACAGGGGGCCCAAGAATCAGCCCCAGCATTTT
TRBD1,15,TRBJ2-2,TRBV27,NA,CASSHGTANTGELFF,TGTGCCAGCAGCCACGGGACAGCGAACACCGGGGAGCTGTTTTTT
TRBD1,15,TRBJ2-3,TRBV6-6,NA,CASILRQGGKNTQYF,TGTGCCAGCATCCTTCGCCAAGGGGGCAAAAATACGCAGTATTTT
NA,12,TRBJ1-2,TRBV10-1,few,CASGVDLYGYTF,TGCGCCAGCGGAGTAGACCTATATGGCTACACCTTC
TRBD2,18,TRBJ2-6,TRBV27,NA,CASSLSGGGMSGANVLTF,TGTGCCAGCAGTTTAAGTGGCGGGGGGATGTCTGGGGCCAACGTCCTGACTTTC
NA,14,TRBJ2-7,TRBV9,NA,CASSAGETRLEQYF,TGTGCCAGCAGCGCGGGGGAAACGCGCCTCGAGCAGTACTTC
NA,13,TRBJ2-5,TRBV6-1,once,CATRRGLQETQYF,TGTGCCACCAGGCGGGGTCTCCAAGAGACCCAGTACTTC
NA,13,TRBJ1-1,TRBV7-2,once,CASSLHRNTEAFF,TGTGCCAGCAGCTTACACAGAAACACTGAAGCTTTCTTT
NA,16,TRBJ2-2,TRBV4-3,NA,CASSQRPEQSTGELFF,TGCGCCAGCAGCCAAAGACCCGAACAGAGCACCGGGGAGCTGTTTTTT